The 21 T cell receptor beta chains presented below share a single source sample, sequenced in a study of response to subunit inactivated influenza vaccine (dated by TCRdb to the late 2010s). Library method: RT-PCR. Sequencer: Illumina HiSeq 2500. In-frame beta chains were kept once TCRdb had trimmed the public reads at Q25 with fastp and called clones with MiXCR. Every distinct CDR3 protein forms one entry, paired with its most common genes and DNA. Here the sample has around 540,000 distinct CDR3 sequences; approximately 10% occur a single time. Roughly 10% of the sample lies in the top ten. The specimen was PBMCs from blood, collected on the day of vaccination. The receptors originated from a man aged 50 to 60 who received an inactivated influenza vaccine. Donor details come from another sample of the same person, matched by shared clones.

CDR3 sequence reads: CASSLPGQVDSANEKLFF. The DNA for the CDR3 is TGTGCCAGTAGTCTTCCGGGACAGGTAGATTCGGCTAATGAAAAACTGTTTTTT. The V call is TRBV19, the J call TRBJ1-4; 8 nucleotides align to TRBD1. CDR3 length: 18 residues. Germline V lookup: CDR1 LNHDA, CDR2 SQIVND (reference sequence). V lost 5 bases to trimming and J lost 3 bases; unmatched junction nucleotides: 14.

This chain connects TRBV4-2 to TRBJ2-5, with D perhaps TRBD2 (6 bases). CDR1 is LGHNA, CDR2 YNFKEQ, per germline. Trimming removed 0 bases from V and 5 bases from J, with 13 bases in between. The CDR3 loop spans 15 amino acids. CDR3 bases: TGTGCCAGCAGCCAAGAGGCGCGGGGTAGGGAGACCCAGTACTTC. It encodes CASSQEARGRETQYF.

This chain uses TRBV7-2 with TRBJ2-2, with a tentative D call TRBD1 (5 bases). The V end was cut by 11 bases, the J end by 2 bases, with 15 bases between. Germline CDR1 is SGHTA and CDR2 is FQGNSA. The CDR3 is made up of 14 amino acids. CDR3 in amino acids: CAVPVRGNTGELFF. The CDR3 DNA follows: TGTGCCGTTCCGGTTAGGGGAAACACCGGGGAGCTGTTTTTT.

This clonotype was observed many times. This chain uses TRBV4-2 with TRBJ2-7; D unresolved. The germline V and J ends were trimmed by 1 base and 1 base, with 5 bases remaining between them. The length of the CDR3 is 13 residues. Looked up from germline, CDR1 is LGHNA and CDR2 is YNFKEQ. CDR3 loop: CASSQVGSYEQYF. CDR3 coding DNA: TGTGCCAGCAGCCAAGTTGGGTCCTACGAGCAGTACTTC.

In this sample, this clonotype turned up a few times. The genes are TRBV29-1 and TRBJ1-6, with TRBD1 matching 10 bases. J was trimmed by 5 bases and V by 3 bases; bases with no gene match: 13. CDR3 size: 18 residues. Germline V gives CDR1 SQVTM, CDR2 ANQGSEA. The CDR3 DNA reads as TGCAGCGTTGACTCCACCGACAGGGGGCCCCCTAATAATTCACCCCTCCACTTT. It is translated as CSVDSTDRGPPNNSPLHF.

This clonotype has just one count. The junction shows a germline mismatch at one end, possibly a read error. The chain joins TRBV4-2 to TRBJ2-2, with D possibly matching TRBD1 (8 bases). The CDR3 covers 15 residues. Germline assignment: CDR1 LGHNA and CDR2 YNFKEQ. CDR3 in amino acids: CASSQATGGAGELLF. CDR3 bases: TGTGCCAGCAGCCAAGCAACAGGGGGGGCCGGGGAGCTGCTTTTT.

This clonotype was counted between two and nine times. The V call is TRBV4-3, the J call TRBJ2-1, with 11 bases identical to TRBD2. Unmatched junction bases numbered 2, after V lost 0 bases and J lost 1 base. CDR3 length: 17 residues. Per the germline V gene, CDR1 is LGHNA and CDR2 is YSLEER. The CDR3 spells CASSQDLAGGSYNEQFF. The CDR3 coding sequence is TGCGCCAGCAGCCAAGATCTAGCGGGGGGTTCCTACAATGAGCAGTTCTTC.

The rearrangement uses TRBV29-1 and TRBJ2-3; D ambiguous. The CDR3 is 14 amino acids. Germline values: CDR1 SQVTM, CDR2 ANQGSEA. V was trimmed by 2 bases and J by 0 bases, leaving 9 bases between them. CDR3 nucleotide sequence: TGCAGCGTTGAATCAGGCGGCAGCACAGATACGCAGTATTTT. Amino acid sequence: CSVESGGSTDTQYF.

This clonotype was seen repeatedly, ten times or more. The chain recombines TRBV5-1 with TRBJ2-2, with D hard to call. The CDR3 covers 14 residues. From germline, CDR1 is SGHRS and CDR2 YFSETQ. Trimming pared 0 bases from V and 4 bases from J, leaving 7 bases between. CDR3 nucleotides: TGCGCCAGCAGCTTGGAGGCAGCCACCGGGGAGCTGTTTTTT. Protein product: CASSLEAATGELFF.

The V gene is TRBV12-3 or TRBV12-4, the J gene TRBJ1-3; the D is unclear. The CDR3 runs 14 residues. V dropped 3 bases and J dropped 4 bases, with 10 bases sitting between them. The CDR3 spells CASSFSAGGNTIYF. CDR3 in DNA: TGTGCCAGCAGTTTTTCGGCAGGAGGAAACACCATATATTTT.

V gene TRBV20-1 combines with J gene TRBJ2-2; tentative D call: TRBD1 (5 bases). Germline CDR1 is DFQATT and CDR2 is SNEGSKA (reference sequence). This CDR3 is 14 amino acids long. Trimming pared 3 bases from V and 0 bases from J, leaving 8 bases between. CDR3 bases: TGCAGTGCTAGTAGGGGCTCGAACACCGGGGAGCTGTTTTTT. Translating gives CSASRGSNTGELFF.

This clonotype was picked up a small number of times. The chain combines TRBV12-3 or TRBV12-4 with TRBJ2-7; 7 bases line up with TRBD1. J lost 3 bases, V lost 3 bases, and 5 bases had no gene match. This CDR3 has 14 amino acids. In DNA, the CDR3 is TGTGCCAGCAGTTTCCGTCAGGGGGTCTACGAGCAGTACTTC. Translated, it gives CASSFRQGVYEQYF.

This clonotype was seen only a few times. This chain joins TRBV20-1 and TRBJ2-5, with D maybe TRBD2 (5 bases). V was trimmed by 6 bases and J by 3 bases, leaving 11 bases between them. Germline V CDR1 and CDR2: DFQATT, SNEGSKA (reference sequence). This CDR3 has 12 amino acids. The CDR3 spells CSALASKETQYF. The CDR3 nucleotides are TGCAGTGCCTTAGCGAGCAAAGAGACCCAGTACTTC.

The V gene is TRBV12-3 or TRBV12-4, the J gene TRBJ1-5; TRBD1 is a possible D gene (5 bases). V was cut by 3 bases and J by 0 bases, with 12 bases left in between. The CDR3 is 16 amino acids. For the CDR3, the DNA is TGTGCCAGCAGTTTGGGGGGACGGTTTAGCAATCAGCCCCAGCATTTT. Translation gives CASSLGGRFSNQPQHF.

In DNA form, the CDR3 reads TGTGCCTGGAGTGTATACTCTAGCGGCCAAGAGACCCAGTACTTC. It codes for CAWSVYSSGQETQYF. V is TRBV30 and J is TRBJ2-5; the match to TRBD2 covers 7 bases. Germline V lookup: CDR1 GTSNPN, CDR2 SVGIG (reference sequence). The CDR3 contains 15 residues. V lost 0 bases, J lost 1 base, and 5 bases stayed unmatched.

This clonotype showed up just a few times. The rearrangement uses TRBV7-2 and TRBJ2-2; D ambiguous. With 5 bases removed from V and 6 bases from J, the gap between germline ends came to 10 bases. Germline V gene sequence: CDR1 SGHTA, CDR2 FQGNSA. This CDR3 has 13 residues. The CDR3 coding sequence is TGTGCCAGCAGCCCTATACCTGCCGGGGAGCTGTTTTTT. Amino acids: CASSPIPAGELFF. Filled out from reference TRBV7-2 and TRBJ2-2, the complete variable domain reads GAGVSQSPSNKVTEKGKDVELRCDPISGHTALYWYRQSLGQGLEFLIYFQGNSAPDKSGLPSDRFSAERTGGSVSTLTIQRTQQEDSAVYLCASSPIPAGELFFGEGSRLTVL.

This clonotype has only a few counts. This chain uses TRBV7-9 with TRBJ2-5, with 7 bases aligning to TRBD2. Germline V gene data show CDR1 as SEHNR and CDR2 as FQNEAQ (reference sequence). Trimming removed 5 bases from V and 0 bases from J; junction bases left unmatched: 6. The CDR3 totals 15 residues. The CDR3, as DNA: TGTGCCAGCAGCCCCCGGACTAGGTACCAAGAGACCCAGTACTTC. Translation gives CASSPRTRYQETQYF.

The chain recombines TRBV3-1 with TRBJ2-1; 11 nucleotides align to TRBD2. The CDR3 totals 16 residues. The V and J ends lost 4 bases and 6 bases, in that order; junction bases with no gene match: 8. Germline CDR1 and CDR2: LGHDT and YNNKEL (reference sequence). The CDR3 DNA is TGTGCCAGCAGCCCCCTGCTAGCGGGGGGACTCAATGAGCAGTTCTTC. Its protein is CASSPLLAGGLNEQFF.

This clonotype has just a few counts. The chain carries TRBV30 and TRBJ2-7; D unclear. The CDR3 spans 14 residues. The ends were cut back, 0 bases at V and 3 bases at J, with 12 bases in the middle. Germline lookup yields CDR1 GTSNPN and CDR2 SVGIG (reference sequence). CDR3 bases: TGTGCCTGGAGTGTTATGGTTAGGAGCTACGAGCAGTACTTC. This translates into CAWSVMVRSYEQYF.

V is TRBV7-9 and J is TRBJ2-7, with 8 positions matching TRBD2. Unmatched junction bases numbered 2, after V lost 4 bases and J lost 0 bases. Per germline, CDR1 SEHNR and CDR2 FQNEAQ (reference sequence). The CDR3 is 14 amino acids. CDR3 sequence: CASSYLAGSYEQYF. For the CDR3, the DNA is TGTGCCAGCAGCTATCTAGCGGGCTCCTACGAGCAGTACTTC.

This clonotype came up many times. The V gene is TRBV5-1, the J gene TRBJ2-7; D remains ambiguous. The CDR3 has 13 amino acids. Germline V gives CDR1 SGHRS, CDR2 YFSETQ. V lost 0 bases to trimming and J lost 4 bases, with 8 bases between them. The CDR3 sequence: CASSLEGSYEQYF. The CDR3 nucleotides read TGCGCCAGCAGCTTGGAAGGGTCTTACGAGCAGTACTTC.